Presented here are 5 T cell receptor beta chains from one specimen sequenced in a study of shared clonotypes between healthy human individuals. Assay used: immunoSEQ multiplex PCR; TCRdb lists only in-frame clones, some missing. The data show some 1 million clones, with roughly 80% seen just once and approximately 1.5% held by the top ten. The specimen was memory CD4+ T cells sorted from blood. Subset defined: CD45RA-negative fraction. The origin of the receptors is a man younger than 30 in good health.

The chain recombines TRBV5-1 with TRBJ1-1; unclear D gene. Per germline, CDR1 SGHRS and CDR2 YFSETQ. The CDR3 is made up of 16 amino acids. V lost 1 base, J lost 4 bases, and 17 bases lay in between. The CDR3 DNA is TGCGCCAGCAGCTTGAGGCCGCGGATGGTGGGCACTGAAGCTTTCTTT. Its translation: CASSLRPRMVGTEAFF.

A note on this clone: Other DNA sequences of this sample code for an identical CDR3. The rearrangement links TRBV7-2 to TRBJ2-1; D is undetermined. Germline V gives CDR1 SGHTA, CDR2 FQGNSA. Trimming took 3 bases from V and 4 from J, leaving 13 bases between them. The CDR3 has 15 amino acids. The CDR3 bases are TGTGCCAGCAGCTTGGCCTGGGGAAAGTACAATGAGCAGTTCTTC. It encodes CASSLAWGKYNEQFF.

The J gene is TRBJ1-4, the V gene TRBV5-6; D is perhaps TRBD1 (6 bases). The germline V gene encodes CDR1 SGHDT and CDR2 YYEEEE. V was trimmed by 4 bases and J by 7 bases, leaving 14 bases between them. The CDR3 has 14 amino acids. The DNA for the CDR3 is TGTGCCAGCAGCCGTCGGTCAGGGGCTGAAAAACTGTTTTTT. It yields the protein CASSRRSGAEKLFF.

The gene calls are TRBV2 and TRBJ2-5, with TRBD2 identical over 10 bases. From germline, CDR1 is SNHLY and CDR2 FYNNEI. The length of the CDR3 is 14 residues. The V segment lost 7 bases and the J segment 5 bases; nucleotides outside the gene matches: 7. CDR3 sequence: CASTERGLAETQYF. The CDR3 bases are TGTGCCAGCACCGAGAGGGGACTAGCGGAGACCCAGTACTTC.

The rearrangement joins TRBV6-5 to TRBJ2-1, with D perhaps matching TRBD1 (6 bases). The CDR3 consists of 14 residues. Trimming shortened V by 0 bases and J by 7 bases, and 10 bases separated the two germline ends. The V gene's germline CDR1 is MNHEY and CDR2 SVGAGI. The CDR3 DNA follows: TGTGCCAGCAGTTACTCAGCTACAGGGAATGAGCAGTTCTTC. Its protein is CASSYSATGNEQFF.